The clone carrying this T cell receptor (beta chain) has a handful of counts. As yet, its antigen is unknown. Germline CDR1 and CDR2: LGHNA and YSLEER. The CDR3 is 13 residues long. V was trimmed by 0 bases and J by 4 bases, leaving 4 bases between them. Time point given: patch test 3, about 24 weeks after DPC sensitization. This sample's treatment: therapeutic diphenylcyclopropenone sensitization with weekly scalp DPC. Before extraction, the whole blood was not fractionated, and total RNA was taken from it. The entry originates in a study of human T cells and chemical hapten exposure. About the study: A patient group, mainly female, showed alopecia areata, totalis or universalis. General observations from the study: Those TCRs sitting above 1 in 1000 frequency stayed the same with DPC sensitization.

MiXCR, run by TCRdb on the RACE reads, gives a single entry per CDR3 protein. The profile covers 50,000 to 80,000 distinct CDR3 sequences, with about 10% appearing a single time and about 2.3% taken by the ten largest. The source is a woman in her 30s with alopecia areata. Some clones in this sample may be carry-over from other donors' samples. This sample comprised whole blood, obtained in connection with sensitization to the hapten diphenylcyclopropenone (DPC). The J gene is TRBJ1-5, the V gene TRBV4-3; D unclear. The CDR3: CASSQDRNQPQHF. The CDR3 nucleotides are TGCGCCAGCAGCCAAGATCGTAATCAGCCCCAGCATTTT.